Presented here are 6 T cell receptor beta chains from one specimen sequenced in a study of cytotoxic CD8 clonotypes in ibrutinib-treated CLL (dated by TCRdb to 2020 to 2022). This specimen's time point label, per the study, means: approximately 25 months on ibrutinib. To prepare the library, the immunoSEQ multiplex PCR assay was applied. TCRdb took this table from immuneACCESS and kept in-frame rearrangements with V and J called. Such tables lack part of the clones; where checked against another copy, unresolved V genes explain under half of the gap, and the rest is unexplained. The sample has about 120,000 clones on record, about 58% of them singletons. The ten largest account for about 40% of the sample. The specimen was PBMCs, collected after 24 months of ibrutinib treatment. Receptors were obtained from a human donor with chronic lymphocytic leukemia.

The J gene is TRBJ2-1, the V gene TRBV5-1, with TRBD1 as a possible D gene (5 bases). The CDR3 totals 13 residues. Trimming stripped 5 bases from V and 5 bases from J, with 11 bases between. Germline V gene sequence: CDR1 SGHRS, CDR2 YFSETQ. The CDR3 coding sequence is TGCGCCAGCAGGACAAGGGGCGACAATGAGCAGTTCTTC. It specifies CASRTRGDNEQFF.

The CDR3 is CASSAGTGGNSPLHF. DNA for the CDR3: TGTGCCAGCAGCGCTGGGACAGGTGGAAATTCACCCCTCCACTTT. This chain uses TRBV25-1 with TRBJ1-6; TRBD1 agrees at 8 bases. V was clipped by 6 bases and J by 7 bases; unmatched bases: 8. The length of the CDR3 is 15 residues. Germline CDR1 is MGHDK and CDR2 is SYGVNS.

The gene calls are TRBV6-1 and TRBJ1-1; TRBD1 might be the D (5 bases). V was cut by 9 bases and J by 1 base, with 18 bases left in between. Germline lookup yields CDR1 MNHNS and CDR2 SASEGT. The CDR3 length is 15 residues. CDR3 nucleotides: TGTGCCAGTTCTCGGGGCGCTATCTCGAACACTGAAGCTTTCTTT. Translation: CASSRGAISNTEAFF.

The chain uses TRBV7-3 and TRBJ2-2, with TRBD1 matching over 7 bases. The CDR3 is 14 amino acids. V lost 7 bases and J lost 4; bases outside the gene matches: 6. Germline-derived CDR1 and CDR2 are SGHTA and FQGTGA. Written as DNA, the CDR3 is TGTGCCAGCAAGGGGACAGACTTCACCGGGGAGCTGTTTTTT. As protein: CASKGTDFTGELFF.

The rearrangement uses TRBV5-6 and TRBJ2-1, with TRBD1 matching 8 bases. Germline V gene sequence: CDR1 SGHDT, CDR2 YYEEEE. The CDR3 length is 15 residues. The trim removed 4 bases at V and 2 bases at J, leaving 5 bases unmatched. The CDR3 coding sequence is TGTGCCAGCAGCGATGACAGGGGCACCTACAATGAGCAGTTCTTC. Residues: CASSDDRGTYNEQFF.

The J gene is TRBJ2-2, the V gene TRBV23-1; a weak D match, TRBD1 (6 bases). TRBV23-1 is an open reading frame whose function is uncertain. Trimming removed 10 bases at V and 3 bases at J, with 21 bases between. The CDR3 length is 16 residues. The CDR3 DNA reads TGCGCCATTATGAACAGGGTGAAATCCTACACCGGGGAGCTGTTTTTT. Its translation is CAIMNRVKSYTGELFF.